This entry lists 27 T cell receptor beta chains sequenced from one sample in a study of T cells in Graves' hyperthyroidism and ophthalmopathy. Amplification yielded TCR beta CDR3 regions, with RNA transcripts as the source. A set of HTBI primers served as the primers for a first-round RT-PCR of the TCR CDR3. TCRdb itself ran the multiplex PCR reads through MiXCR, one entry per CDR3 protein. The repertoire holds 300,000 to 450,000 distinct CDR3 sequences, with roughly 14% as singletons. The sample was blood. These receptors originate from a woman aged 18-29 years with Graves' hyperthyroidism that later progressed to Graves' ophthalmopathy.

The sample holds many counts of this clonotype. V and J are TRBV6-2 or TRBV6-3 and TRBJ2-6; D uncertain. This CDR3 contains 14 residues. CDR1 is MNHEY, CDR2 SVGEGT, per germline. V lost 4 bases to trimming and J lost 1 base, with 5 bases between them. CDR3 nucleotide sequence: TGTGCCAGCAGTTTAGCTTCTGGGGCCAACGTCCTGACTTTC. It codes for CASSLASGANVLTF.

This clonotype was seen at least ten times. The gene calls are TRBV5-1 and TRBJ2-5; TRBD2 aligns across 10 bases. Germline V gene data show CDR1 as SGHRS and CDR2 as YFSETQ. V trimming: 0 bases; J trimming: 3 bases; junction bases outside the gene matches: 2. This CDR3 has 15 amino acids. The CDR3 bases are TGCGCCAGCAGCTTGGGGACTAGCGGAAAAGAGACCCAGTACTTC. Protein: CASSLGTSGKETQYF.

This clonotype was detected many times. The chain joins TRBV20-1 to TRBJ2-3, with D unclear. This CDR3 is built from 16 residues. CDR1 and CDR2 from the germline V gene are DFQATT and SNEGSKA (reference sequence). Trimming took off 5 bases at V and 0 bases at J, with 18 bases between the two ends. CDR3 protein: CSALPLSVTSTDTQYF. The CDR3 nucleotides are TGCAGTGCTCTCCCCCTTTCCGTGACTAGCACAGATACGCAGTATTTT.

The CDR3 nucleotides are TGTGCCAGCAAGGAGGGGAACACCGGGGAGCTGTTTTTT. Its protein is CASKEGNTGELFF. The chain is built from TRBV12-3 or TRBV12-4 and TRBJ2-2; perhaps TRBD2 as D (6 bases). With 7 bases removed from V and 1 base from J, the gap between germline ends came to 7 bases. CDR3 length: 13 amino acids.

The chain joins TRBV30 to TRBJ2-7; 10 positions agree with TRBD1. CDR3 length: 14 residues. V lost 4 bases to trimming and J lost 2 bases; unmatched junction nucleotides: 5. CDR1 and CDR2 (germline): GTSNPN, SVGIG (reference sequence). CDR3 protein: CAWKLDRGPYEQYF. In DNA form, the CDR3 reads TGTGCCTGGAAACTTGACAGGGGGCCCTACGAGCAGTACTTC.

This clonotype was seen ten or more times. The chain combines TRBV20-1 with TRBJ2-7; 9 nucleotides line up with TRBD1. J gave up 4 bases and V 5 bases, and 6 bases lay outside the gene matches. The CDR3 is 13 amino acids. The germline V gene has CDR1 DFQATT and CDR2 SNEGSKA (reference sequence). Here the CDR3 reads CSAVGTGRYEQYF. The DNA for the CDR3 is TGCAGTGCTGTAGGGACAGGGAGGTACGAGCAGTACTTC.

This clonotype was counted ten times or more. CDR3 coding DNA: TGTGCCAGCAGTATACCAGGGGGCAACTATGGCTACACCTTC. Translating it yields CASSIPGGNYGYTF. The V and J genes are TRBV28 and TRBJ1-2; 8 bases match TRBD1. Trimming at V came to 5 bases and at J to 2 bases, leaving 4 bases not matched to a gene. The CDR3 has 14 residues. The germline V gene has CDR1 MDHEN and CDR2 SYDVKM.

The DNA for the CDR3 is TGTGCCAGCGCTCTGGGGAATTCTGCTGAAGCTTTCTTT. It translates to CASALGNSAEAFF. The chain joins TRBV5-6 to TRBJ1-1; D is unclear. Looked up from germline, CDR1 is SGHDT and CDR2 is YYEEEE. Trimming took 7 bases from V and 6 from J, leaving 16 bases between them. The CDR3 loop spans 13 amino acids.

This clonotype showed up many times. The chain joins TRBV3-1 to TRBJ1-2, with D possibly being TRBD1 (5 bases). From germline, CDR1 is LGHDT and CDR2 YNNKEL (reference sequence). The CDR3 has 16 residues. V was trimmed by 1 base and J by 1 base, leaving 13 bases between them. As DNA, the CDR3 is TGTGCCAGCAGCCAAGCGGGACGTGGAAGTAACTATGGCTACACCTTC. This gives the protein CASSQAGRGSNYGYTF.

The sample holds a few counts of this clonotype. This chain connects TRBV4-2 to TRBJ1-6; 7 bases are shared with TRBD1. The CDR3 contains 18 residues. V was clipped by 4 bases and J by 0 bases; unmatched bases: 9. Germline V CDR1 and CDR2: LGHNA, YNFKEQ. The CDR3 DNA reads as TGTGCCAGCAGCCTTAGGACAGGCCAAAGCTCCTATAATTCACCCCTCCACTTT. Protein product: CASSLRTGQSSYNSPLHF.

This clonotype was detected ten times or more. Given a much more abundant clone one base away, this may be a read error. The chain joins TRBV7-9 to TRBJ2-7; TRBD1 matches at 9 bases. V lost 5 bases and J lost 3; bases outside the gene matches: 2. The CDR3 loop spans 13 amino acids. Germline CDR1 is SEHNR and CDR2 is FQNEAQ (reference sequence). CDR3 sequence (DNA): TGTGCCAGCAGCCGGGGACAGGGCTACGAGCAGTACTTC. This gives the protein CASSRGQGYEQYF.

Ten or more counts support this clonotype. The V call is TRBV28, the J call TRBJ1-1; D gene unclear. The CDR3 length is 12 residues. The ends were cut back, 6 bases at V and 5 bases at J, with 10 bases in the middle. The germline CDR1 and CDR2 sequences are MDHEN and SYDVKM. DNA for the CDR3: TGTGCCAGCAGATACCGGAGTACTGAAGCTTTCTTT. It encodes CASRYRSTEAFF.

This clonotype was observed many times. The chain employs TRBV28 and TRBJ2-7, with a weak D call TRBD1 (6 bases). V dropped 6 bases and J dropped 5 bases, with 20 bases sitting between them. Germline assignment: CDR1 MDHEN and CDR2 SYDVKM. The CDR3 sequence is 15 residues long. The CDR3 DNA is TGTGCCAGCAGGGTGGGACAAGCCCCCCGGAACGAGCAGTACTTC. It codes for CASRVGQAPRNEQYF. Combining the CDR3 with reference TRBV28 and TRBJ2-7 gives the whole variable domain DVKVTQSSRYLVKRTGEKVFLECVQDMDHENMFWYRQDPGLGLRLIYFSYDVKMKEKGDIPEGYSVSREKKERFSLILESASTNQTSMYLCASRVGQAPRNEQYFGPGTRLTVT.

There are many counts of this clonotype. The chain employs TRBV20-1 and TRBJ2-7, with 9 positions matching TRBD1. Trimming removed 7 bases from V and 4 bases from J; junction bases left unmatched: 11. The CDR3 length is 14 residues. Germline V gives CDR1 DFQATT, CDR2 SNEGSKA (reference sequence). For the CDR3, the DNA is TGCAGTGTTATTCCGGGACAGGGAAATTACGAGCAGTACTTC. The encoded protein is CSVIPGQGNYEQYF.

This clonotype has more than one count but fewer than ten. The rearrangement links TRBV28 to TRBJ1-3, with D possibly being TRBD1 (6 bases). Trimming removed 5 bases at V and 8 bases at J, with 13 bases between. This CDR3 is 13 amino acids long. CDR1 and CDR2 (germline): MDHEN, SYDVKM. CDR3 coding DNA: TGTGCCAGCAGTCCCCGACAGGCCCACACCATATATTTT. Translating gives CASSPRQAHTIYF.

This clonotype appeared a few times. J is TRBJ2-5 and V is TRBV7-9, with TRBD1 matching 8 bases. V lost 4 bases, J lost 9 bases, and 13 bases stayed unmatched. The germline V gene has CDR1 SEHNR and CDR2 FQNEAQ (reference sequence). The CDR3 contains 15 residues. This chain's CDR3 is CASSSWTGTELAQYF. Written as DNA, the CDR3 is TGTGCCAGCAGCTCGTGGACAGGGACGGAGTTGGCCCAGTACTTC.

This clonotype was counted only a few times. The CDR3 region has the DNA TGCGCCAGCAGCTCTCTCCATGACAGGGGGGTCTACACCTTC. Protein sequence: CASSSLHDRGVYTF. The chain couples TRBV5-1 to TRBJ1-2; 9 nucleotides agree with TRBD1. This CDR3 is 14 amino acids long. J was trimmed by 10 bases and V by 3 bases; bases with no gene match: 10. Germline CDR1 is SGHRS and CDR2 is YFSETQ.

Details on this clonotype: Given a much more abundant clone one base away, this may be a read error. The V call is TRBV5-1, the J call TRBJ2-7; 12 bases fit TRBD2. Germline V gene sequence: CDR1 SGHRS, CDR2 YFSETQ. The CDR3 runs to 16 residues. CDR3 sequence (DNA): TGCGCCAGCAGCTCACAACTAGCGGGGGGCACCTACGAGCTGTACTTC. Translation: CASSSQLAGGTYELYF.

This clonotype has ten or more counts. V is TRBV28 and J is TRBJ2-7, with 9 bases identical to TRBD1. Trimming cost V 3 bases and J 5 bases; bases outside gene matches: 8. Germline V gene sequence: CDR1 MDHEN, CDR2 SYDVKM. This CDR3 is built from 15 residues. CDR3 DNA sequence: TGTGCCAGCAGTTTGCCCGGACAGGGGTCCCACGAGCAGTACTTC. Protein sequence: CASSLPGQGSHEQYF.

This clonotype has only a few counts. V and J are TRBV9 and TRBJ2-2; D perhaps matches TRBD2 (5 bases). CDR1 SGDLS and CDR2 YYNGEE come from the germline V gene. The CDR3 covers 15 residues. The V and J ends lost 0 bases and 4 bases respectively, with 10 bases between them. For the CDR3, the DNA is TGTGCCAGCAGCGTAGATCTAGCAACCACCGGGGAGCTGTTTTTT. Translating gives CASSVDLATTGELFF.

This clonotype was recorded a few times. The chain recombines TRBV14 with TRBJ2-7; perhaps TRBD1 as D (6 bases). Trimming cost V 0 bases and J 6 bases, with 12 bases left between them. CDR3 length: 14 residues. The germline V gene encodes CDR1 SGHDN and CDR2 FVKESK. The CDR3 spells CASSQESRGGEQYF. The CDR3 DNA is TGTGCCAGCAGCCAAGAGAGCCGAGGGGGCGAGCAGTACTTC.

There are a few counts of this clonotype. This sequence joins TRBV16 and TRBJ2-7; 7 bases match TRBD2. Trimming at V came to 0 bases and at J to 4 bases, leaving 12 bases not matched to a gene. Germline CDR1 is KGHSY and CDR2 is FQNENV. The CDR3 covers 17 residues. CDR3 sequence reads: CASSQSKLASNSYEQYF. The CDR3 DNA reads TGTGCCAGCAGCCAATCGAAACTAGCGTCTAACTCTTACGAGCAGTACTTC.

The sample holds a few counts of this clonotype. This sequence joins TRBV12-3 or TRBV12-4 and TRBJ2-2; D gene uncertain. The CDR3 contains 10 residues. V lost 8 bases, J lost 6 bases, and 4 bases lay in between. CDR3 protein: CASLAGELFF. The CDR3 DNA reads as TGTGCCAGCCTAGCCGGGGAGCTGTTTTTT.

This clonotype has more than one count but fewer than ten. V gene TRBV27 combines with J gene TRBJ1-1, with a tentative D call TRBD1 (5 bases). Per germline, CDR1 MNHEY and CDR2 SMNVEV (reference sequence). Deletions cut 7 bases from V and 0 bases from J, with 9 bases between. The CDR3 has 13 residues. For the CDR3, the DNA is TGTGCCAGCACCGGGGCCGTGAACACTGAAGCTTTCTTT. Translation: CASTGAVNTEAFF.

Ten or more counts support this clonotype. This rearrangement joins TRBV7-9 to TRBJ1-1; no firm D call. Germline V CDR1 and CDR2: SEHNR, FQNEAQ (reference sequence). The CDR3 is 15 residues long. V dropped 5 bases and J dropped 1 base, with 14 bases sitting between them. For the CDR3, the DNA is TGTGCCAGCAGCCTCCTAGAGGGCCCGAACACTGAAGCTTTCTTT. Amino acid sequence: CASSLLEGPNTEAFF.

A note on this clonotype: With a much larger clone just one base away, this may be a read error. The chain recombines TRBV7-9 with TRBJ2-5; TRBD1 matches 8 bases. Germline CDR1 reads SEHNR; CDR2 reads FQNEAQ (reference sequence). This CDR3 comprises 16 residues. DNA of the CDR3: TGTGCCAGCAGCTTAACGACAGGGGATTATGGGGAGACCCAGTCCTTC. Translating gives CASSLTTGDYGETQSF.

This clonotype was counted at least ten times. The rearrangement uses TRBV12-3 or TRBV12-4 and TRBJ1-2, with D unresolved. The CDR3 runs to 14 residues. Deletions cut 0 bases from V and 2 bases from J, with 7 bases between. The CDR3 DNA is TGTGCCAGCAGTTTAGCGCCTGGGAACTATGGCTACACCTTC. Protein: CASSLAPGNYGYTF.